This is a list of T cell receptor beta chains from one sample in a study of cytomegalovirus exposure and HLA in healthy donors. The data were produced by immunoSEQ multiplex PCR, yet TCRdb's version contains in-frame clones alone and is incomplete. The sample consists of over 100,000 clones, around 86% of them appearing once. Sequenced input: PBMCs. The receptor set was obtained from a man aged 25 to 40 in good health and CMV-seronegative. Both conserved end residues are part of each CDR3. Each record gives: clone size, V gene, D gene, J gene, CDR3 protein, CDR3 DNA. The D gene is left open where the match is weak. Size tells how often a clone was seen (once, few, many) or the class of an expanded clone, and some rows leave it out.

>-|TRBV5-1|-|TRBJ1-2
CASSLAERNYGYTF
TGCGCCAGCAGCTTGGCAGAGCGGAACTATGGCTACACCTTC
>once|TRBV2|TRBD1|TRBJ1-1
CASRVTGEGTQAFF
TGTGCCAGCAGGGTAACAGGGGAAGGGACTCAAGCTTTCTTT
>-|TRBV6-6|-|TRBJ2-5
CASRDWTVQETQYF
TGTGCCAGCAGAGATTGGACAGTCCAAGAGACCCAGTACTTC
>-|TRBV7-2|-|TRBJ2-7
CASSLVPSSRRGIYEQYF
TGTGCCAGCAGCTTAGTCCCTAGTAGCAGAAGGGGGATCTACGAGCAGTACTTC
>few|TRBV7-9|-|TRBJ2-2
CASSLASGELFF
TGTGCCAGCAGCTTAGCCTCCGGGGAGCTGTTTTTT
>once|TRBV28|-|TRBJ2-7
CASSLLGSYEQYF
TGTGCCAGCAGTCTGCTCGGGTCCTACGAGCAGTACTTC
>-|TRBV5-1|TRBD2|TRBJ2-2
CASNPSGGFTGELFF
TGCGCCAGCAACCCTAGCGGGGGGTTCACCGGGGAGCTGTTTTTT
>-|TRBV2|-|TRBJ2-5
CASSDWAAQETQYF
TGTGCCAGCAGTGACTGGGCAGCTCAAGAGACCCAGTACTTC
>-|TRBV7-8|-|TRBJ1-5
CASSFQGQPQHF
TGTGCCAGCAGCTTCCAGGGTCAGCCCCAGCATTTT
>-|TRBV9|TRBD2|TRBJ2-3
CASSVEGGLAGEEADTQYF
TGTGCCAGCAGCGTAGAGGGGGGACTAGCGGGGGAAGAGGCAGATACGCAGTATTTT
>-|TRBV7-9|-|TRBJ2-1
CASSFGGGGDYNEQFF
TGTGCCAGCAGCTTTGGGGGCGGGGGAGATTACAATGAGCAGTTCTTC
>-|TRBV5-1|TRBD1|TRBJ2-6
CASSLADRGVGSGANGLTF
TGCGCCAGCAGCTTGGCCGACAGGGGGGTTGGCTCTGGGGCCAACGGCCTGACTTTC
>few|TRBV2|TRBD2|TRBJ2-2
CASSERGTASTGELFF
TGTGCCAGCAGTGAGCGGGGGACTGCGAGCACCGGGGAGCTGTTTTTT
>few|TRBV6-5|TRBD1|TRBJ1-5
CASSSTGQINQPQHF
TGTGCCAGCAGTTCCACGGGACAGATCAATCAGCCCCAGCATTTT
>once|TRBV10-2|-|TRBJ1-5
CASSEGQGLQPQHF
TGCGCCAGCAGTGAGGGGCAGGGGCTTCAGCCCCAGCATTTT
>-|TRBV28|TRBD1|TRBJ1-2
CASSTRDREYYGYTF
TGTGCCAGCAGTACTCGGGACAGGGAGTACTATGGCTACACCTTC
>-|TRBV7-2|-|TRBJ1-5
CASSLLGQGPQPQHF
TGTGCCAGCAGCTTATTAGGGCAGGGGCCTCAGCCCCAGCATTTT
>few|TRBV28|TRBD1|TRBJ1-6
CASRTRSPPGTGYNSPLHF
TGTGCCAGCAGGACCCGGAGCCCGCCCGGGACAGGGTATAATTCACCCCTCCACTTT
>-|TRBV9|TRBD2|TRBJ2-1
CASSARGGPHNEQFF
TGTGCCAGCAGCGCGCGGGGGGGCCCCCACAATGAGCAGTTCTTC
>-|TRBV29-1|TRBD1|TRBJ2-7
CSVGQGRSYEQYF
TGCAGCGTTGGACAGGGCCGGTCCTACGAGCAGTACTTC
>-|TRBV5-1|-|TRBJ2-3
CASAKGGLTDTQYF
TGCGCCAGCGCTAAGGGGGGGTTAACAGATACGCAGTATTTT
>-|TRBV10-3|TRBD2|TRBJ2-3
CTSSDQTSGGGDTQYF
TGTACGTCCTCCGACCAGACTAGCGGGGGTGGGGATACGCAGTATTTT
>once|TRBV29-1|TRBD1|TRBJ1-4
CSVERTGEGGEKLFF
TGCAGCGTTGAACGGACAGGGGAAGGGGGTGAAAAACTGTTTTTT
>-|TRBV28|TRBD1|TRBJ1-5
CASSHQKYPGQGNQPQHF
TGTGCCAGCAGTCACCAGAAATACCCCGGACAGGGCAATCAGCCCCAGCATTTT
>-|TRBV28|-|TRBJ1-6
CASSFRRGNSPLHF
TGTGCCAGCAGTTTTAGGCGAGGAAATTCACCCCTCCACTTT
>-|TRBV5-1|-|TRBJ1-1
CASSLIVRDWRMNTEAFF
TGCGCCAGCAGCTTAATAGTCAGGGATTGGAGAATGAACACTGAAGCTTTCTTT